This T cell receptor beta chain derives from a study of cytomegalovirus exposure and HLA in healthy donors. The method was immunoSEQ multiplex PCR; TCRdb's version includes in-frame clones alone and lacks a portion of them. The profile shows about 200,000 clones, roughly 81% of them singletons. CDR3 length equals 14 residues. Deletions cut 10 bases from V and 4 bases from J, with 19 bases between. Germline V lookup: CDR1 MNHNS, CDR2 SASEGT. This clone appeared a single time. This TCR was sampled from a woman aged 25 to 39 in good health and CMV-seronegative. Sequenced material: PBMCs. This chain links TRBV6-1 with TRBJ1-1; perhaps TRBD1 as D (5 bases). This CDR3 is CATPLRGGSTEAFF. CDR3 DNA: TGTGCCACCCCCCTTCGCGGGGGATCCACTGAAGCTTTCTTT.